These 5 T cell receptor beta chains share one sample of origin, sequenced in a study of blood T cell repertoires in COVID-19. TCRdb's copy holds only in-frame clones and misses some; the assay was immunoSEQ multiplex PCR. The data contain about 180,000 clones, 80% to 90% of them singletons. Material for sequencing was peripheral blood. The receptors come from a man aged 65 to 85 with active or convalescent COVID-19.

The chain uses TRBV30 and TRBJ1-5, with 10 bases identical to TRBD1. The V gene's germline CDR1 is GTSNPN and CDR2 SVGIG (reference sequence). The CDR3 sequence is 18 residues long. Trimming cost V 1 base and J 8 bases; bases outside gene matches: 17. CDR3 residues: CAWSDGQGVQGVLEPQHF. The CDR3 region has the DNA TGTGCCTGGAGTGATGGACAGGGGGTTCAGGGGGTGCTAGAGCCCCAGCATTTT. The entire variable domain, with the rest obtained from reference TRBV30 and TRBJ1-5, is as follows: SQTIHQWPATLVQPVGSPLSLECTVEGTSNPNLYWYRQAAGRGLQLLFYSVGIGQISSEVPQNLSASRPQDRQFILSSKKLLLSDSGFYLCAWSDGQGVQGVLEPQHFGDGTRLSIL.

The rearrangement joins TRBV18 to TRBJ1-1, with TRBD1 identical over 11 bases. Germline values: CDR1 KGHSH, CDR2 LQKENI. The CDR3 runs 16 residues. The V segment lost 4 bases and the J segment 4 bases; nucleotides outside the gene matches: 8. The CDR3 sequence is CASSQGQGGFGTEAFF. In DNA, the CDR3 is TGTGCCAGCTCACAGGGACAGGGGGGTTTCGGCACTGAAGCTTTCTTT.

The chain joins TRBV7-9 to TRBJ1-4, with TRBD1 matching 9 bases. Looked up from germline, CDR1 is SEHNR and CDR2 is FQNEAQ (reference sequence). The CDR3 totals 16 residues. The ends lost 4 bases at V and 5 bases at J; junction bases unmatched: 8. DNA of the CDR3: TGTGCCAGCAGCTACAGACAGGGGGTAAAAAATGAAAAACTGTTTTTT. It encodes CASSYRQGVKNEKLFF.

The sample holds a few counts of this clone. V gene TRBV5-1 combines with J gene TRBJ2-7; the D is unclear. This CDR3 is 11 amino acids long. The V gene lost 3 bases and the J gene lost 5 bases, with 6 bases spanning the gap. CDR1 is SGHRS, CDR2 YFSETQ, per germline. CDR3 protein: CASSSVNEQYF. The CDR3 bases are TGCGCCAGCAGCTCGGTCAACGAGCAGTACTTC. Filled out from reference TRBV5-1 and TRBJ2-7, the complete variable domain reads KAGVTQTPRYLIKTRGQQVTLSCSPISGHRSVSWYQQTPGQGLQFLFEYFSETQRNKGNFPGRFSGRQFSNSRSEMNVSTLELGDSALYLCASSSVNEQYFGPGTRLTVT.

V and J are TRBV5-1 and TRBJ2-7; no firm D call. The CDR3 length is 14 residues. V was pared by 0 bases and J by 1 base, with 8 bases between. The germline gives CDR1 SGHRS, CDR2 YFSETQ. The CDR3 loop is CASSLAPDSYEQYF. DNA for the CDR3: TGCGCCAGCAGCTTGGCGCCAGATTCCTACGAGCAGTACTTC. Supplemented by reference TRBV5-1 and TRBJ2-7, the full variable domain reads KAGVTQTPRYLIKTRGQQVTLSCSPISGHRSVSWYQQTPGQGLQFLFEYFSETQRNKGNFPGRFSGRQFSNSRSEMNVSTLELGDSALYLCASSLAPDSYEQYFGPGTRLTVT.